The rows below give T cell receptor beta chains drawn from one sample of a study of blood T cell repertoires in COVID-19. The data were produced by immunoSEQ multiplex PCR, yet TCRdb's version contains in-frame clones alone and is incomplete. Of around 130,000 clones listed, around 83% are singletons. Sequenced material: PBMCs or T cells enriched from blood (not recorded which). These receptors all stem from a man aged 25 to 45 who had recovered from COVID-19. Each CDR3 is given with its conserved first and last residue. D genes are given only for firm matches. Rows may omit the clone size; those that give it use once, few, many or a size class.

clone_size j_call d_call v_call cdr3_aa cdr3_nt
. TRBJ1-2 TRBD1 TRBV27 CASRLTGLDGYTF TGTGCCAGCAGACTGACAGGGCTTGATGGCTACACCTTC
. TRBJ2-1 TRBD2 TRBV5-1 CASSPEPTSGYNEQFF TGCGCCAGCAGCCCCGAACCGACTAGCGGATACAATGAGCAGTTCTTC
. TRBJ2-1 TRBD2 TRBV27 CASRWTTGGSYNEQFF TGTGCCAGCAGATGGACAACGGGAGGGTCCTACAATGAGCAGTTCTTC
. TRBJ1-5 . TRBV18 CASSPMGGNNQPQHF TGTGCCAGCTCACCGATGGGGGGAAACAATCAGCCCCAGCATTTT
. TRBJ1-2 TRBD1 TRBV19 CASRDRGDYGYTF TGTGCCAGTAGGGACAGGGGCGACTATGGCTACACCTTC
. TRBJ2-5 . TRBV5-1 CASSLTGNQETQYF TGCGCCAGCAGCTTGACAGGGAACCAAGAGACCCAGTACTTC
few TRBJ1-3 TRBD1 TRBV2 CASRDRGLGNTIYF TGTGCCAGCAGGGACAGGGGACTTGGAAACACCATATATTTT
. TRBJ2-2 TRBD1 TRBV6-2/TRBV6-3 CASSYRRTGILSGELFF TGTGCCAGCAGTTACCGGAGGACAGGGATTCTTTCCGGGGAGCTGTTTTTT
. TRBJ2-7 TRBD1 TRBV6-5 CASSPTGNGEQYF TGTGCCAGCAGTCCGACAGGGAACGGCGAGCAGTACTTC
once TRBJ2-1 . TRBV29-1 CSVVTWRGKRNSYNEQFF TGCAGCGTTGTAACCTGGCGGGGCAAACGAAACTCCTACAATGAGCAGTTCTTC
. TRBJ2-7 TRBD1 TRBV5-6 CASSTRDRYEQYF TGTGCCAGCAGCACCCGGGACAGGTACGAGCAGTACTTC
. TRBJ1-2 . TRBV11-2 CASSLDTVSNYGYTF TGTGCCAGCAGCTTAGATACGGTATCAAACTATGGCTACACCTTC
few TRBJ2-3 TRBD2 TRBV6-6 CASSYSAGGSTDTQYF TGTGCCAGCAGTTACTCGGCGGGAGGGAGCACAGATACGCAGTATTTT
once TRBJ2-7 . TRBV4-1 CASSQAQLAYEQYF TGCGCCAGCAGCCAAGCTCAACTAGCCTACGAGCAGTACTTC
. TRBJ2-7 TRBD1 TRBV10-3 CAILRETGTYEQYF TGTGCCATCTTAAGGGAGACAGGGACCTACGAGCAGTACTTC
. TRBJ2-7 TRBD1 TRBV9 CASSLRGQGANHEQYF TGTGCCAGCAGCCTTCGGGGACAGGGGGCGAACCACGAGCAGTACTTC
. TRBJ1-1 . TRBV4-1 CASSQEGGGSYVVEAFF TGCGCCAGCAGCCAAGAAGGAGGTGGATCATACGTAGTTGAAGCTTTCTTT
. TRBJ2-1 . TRBV2 CASSVNTYNEQFF TGTGCCAGCAGTGTTAACACCTACAATGAGCAGTTCTTC
few TRBJ1-1 . TRBV6-1 CASSEWTAMNTEAFF TGTGCCAGCAGTGAATGGACAGCCATGAACACTGAAGCTTTCTTT
. TRBJ1-1 TRBD1 TRBV2 CASSDLMGQGTEAFF TGTGCCAGCAGCGATTTAATGGGACAGGGAACTGAAGCTTTCTTT
few TRBJ2-2 . TRBV15 CATSSQRVGGELFF TGTGCCACCAGCTCCCAACGGGTCGGCGGGGAGCTGTTTTTT
. TRBJ2-7 TRBD2 TRBV10-2 CASSAVAGGSYEQYF TGCGCCAGCAGTGCGGTAGCGGGAGGATCCTACGAGCAGTACTTC
few TRBJ2-2 TRBD1 TRBV6-5 CASRPETGLGELFF TGTGCCAGCAGACCTGAGACAGGGCTCGGGGAGCTGTTTTTT
few TRBJ2-2 TRBD1 TRBV12-5 CASGSGTGGGELFF TGTGCTAGTGGGTCCGGGACAGGGGGCGGGGAGCTGTTTTTT
. TRBJ2-3 TRBD1 TRBV6-2/TRBV6-3 CASSYLTTGASTDTQYF TGTGCCAGCAGTTACCTAACGACAGGGGCGAGCACAGATACGCAGTATTTT
many TRBJ2-7 TRBD2 TRBV5-5 CASSWISGLAGESLYEQYF TGTGCCAGCAGCTGGATTAGTGGACTAGCGGGAGAGTCCCTCTACGAGCAGTACTTC
few TRBJ2-5 . TRBV5-6 CASSTGETQYF TGTGCCAGCTCCACAGGGGAGACCCAGTACTTC
once TRBJ2-1 TRBD2 TRBV6-5 CASSPGTSSNEQFF TGTGCCAGCAGTCCAGGGACTAGCTCCAATGAGCAGTTCTTC
. TRBJ1-2 . TRBV6-5 CASSYSRGNGYTF TGTGCCAGCAGTTACTCGAGGGGGAATGGCTACACCTTC
once TRBJ1-4 TRBD1 TRBV27 CASSPIRTGRGLGTNEKLFF TGTGCCAGCAGTCCCATCCGGACAGGGAGGGGTTTAGGAACTAATGAAAAACTGTTTTTT